Below, 3 T cell receptor beta chains from the same sample are listed, as sequenced in a study of OX40 agonist ivuxolimab in advanced cancers. The library was produced with the immunoSEQ multiplex PCR assay. TCRdb retrieved this table from immuneACCESS and kept in-frame rearrangements only. Not all clones are present; in checked studies, unresolved V genes account for under half, and no reason is known for the remainder. The sample table records about 81,000 clones; 70% to 90% of these occur just once. The ten biggest clones cover about 0.52% of the sample. This material consisted of CD4+ or CD8+ T cells sorted from blood, taken in a trial of the OX40 agonist ivuxolimab. The source of these receptors is an adult with an advanced solid tumor such as melanoma, head and neck, liver or kidney cancer.

This sequence joins TRBV25-1 and TRBJ2-3; tentative D call: TRBD1 (5 bases). The germline V gene encodes CDR1 MGHDK and CDR2 SYGVNS. This CDR3 has 14 residues. V lost 6 bases and J lost 0, with 10 bases in between. The CDR3 spells CASRTATSTDTQYF. The CDR3, as DNA: TGTGCCAGCAGGACAGCGACTAGCACAGATACGCAGTATTTT.

The J gene is TRBJ2-1, the V gene TRBV6-5; 7 bases fit TRBD2. The CDR3 consists of 16 residues. Germline CDR1 and CDR2: MNHEY and SVGAGI. V shed 4 bases and J 0 bases; nucleotides not matched to a gene: 6. The CDR3 bases are TGTGCCAGCAGTTCACCGGGGGGATACTCCTACAATGAGCAGTTCTTC. Amino acid sequence: CASSSPGGYSYNEQFF.

The V call is TRBV11-3, the J call TRBJ2-1, with D maybe TRBD2 (5 bases). The V gene lost 5 bases and the J gene lost 9 bases, with 14 bases spanning the gap. CDR1 and CDR2 from the germline V gene are SGHNT and YENEEA. This CDR3 contains 13 residues. CDR3 loop: CASSPYGEGEQFF. Here the CDR3 DNA reads TGTGCCAGCAGCCCTTACGGCGAGGGTGAGCAGTTCTTC.